Described below is a single T cell receptor beta chain sequence and its context. This clone was seen a single time. Its binding antigen is unknown. Nothing much larger sits one base from this clone, and base qualities are not available. The data are from a study of PD-L1 blockade in urothelial cancer (dated by TCRdb to 2016 to 2017). About the study as a whole: All patients started therapy at some point between 2014 and 2016 and received atezolizumab 1,200 mg intravenously every 3 weeks. Progression-free survival longer than 6 months counted as durable clinical benefit, and TCR features were additionally tested against both progression-free and overall survival. Blood samples were analyzed 3 weeks after the start of treatment (second dose) and 6 weeks after the start of treatment. Pretreatment blood TCR-seq was available for nearly 30 patients, at least one posttreatment blood collection was obtained for 25 or so patients, and tumor TCR-seq was available for 25 or so patients. In the same patients, whole exome sequencing and RNA sequencing of pretreatment tumors were performed in addition to TCR sequencing. Blood samples gave median yields of approximately 130,000 T cells and some 84,000 unique TCRs, along with a median clonality of about 0.084. About 90% of the roughly 29 patients were identified as males with urothelial cancer of bladder origin, and a prior smoking history was reported by 18 of 29 patients. Pretreatment tumor samples and matched peripheral blood, collected serially before and after atezolizumab treatment, underwent TCR sequencing. An ECOG performance status of 0 or 1 was recorded for the patients, and 0 to 3 prior chemotherapy regimens had been received by the patients. Durable clinical benefit was achieved by nine patients but not by the remaining 20. An exploratory multi-omic analysis was conducted of the somatic, immune and clinical correlates of response to PD-L1 blockade with atezolizumab in urothelial cancer.

Each PCR received spiked-in synthetic TCR analog templates so that absolute template abundance could be estimated from read counts. Using the immunoSEQ assay, TCRbeta CDR3 regions were amplified from genomic DNA with bias-controlled V and J gene primers. Sequencing of rearranged TCRbeta segments was done at approximately 20X coverage. On the study's bioinformatics: Sequencing errors were corrected by clustering and CDR3s were annotated against IMGT to assign V, D and J genes. Out-of-frame and stop-codon sequences were excluded, and only productive TCRbeta rearrangements were used in downstream analyses. Clonality was computed as one minus Shannon entropy normalized by the log of the number of unique productive sequences. Clones differing between time points or between blood and tumor were identified by Fisher's exact test with Benjamini-Hochberg correction at adjusted p below 0.01. Here the immuneACCESS table is served through TCRdb, limited to in-frame sequences with V and J called. Missing clones are a known gap in these copies; in checked studies unresolved V genes cover under half, and the rest lacks a known reason. The DNA gave D and trimming, while V, J and clone size come from that table. The sample table records approximately 51,000 clones; roughly 86% of these occur just once. The ten largest clones capture more than 15% of the sample.

A total of about 31 patients with locally advanced or metastatic urothelial carcinoma, treated at Memorial Sloan Kettering on a trial protocol, made up the cohort. Peripheral blood mononuclear cells were collected pretreatment and during treatment, at between 1 and 8 total time points per patient. The Qiagen DNeasy Blood extraction kit was used to purify genomic DNA from total PBMCs and tumor samples. PBMCs were collected pretreatment and during treatment, and were isolated and stored as previously described. General findings and caveats noted by the study authors: Patients with durable benefit showed greater expansion of tumor-associated TCR clones in peripheral blood 3 weeks after starting treatment (n of about 20, p = 0.022). A pretreatment peripheral blood TCR clonality below the median was linked to improved progression-free and overall survival. Because the sample size was small (n of about 30) and many of the analyses were exploratory, the results are meant to be hypothesis-generating.

The CDR1 and CDR2 encoded by the germline V gene (reference sequence) are WNHNN and SYGVQD. Measured from the cysteine to the phenylalanine, the CDR3 is 13 residues long. Here the CDR3 DNA is all that survives: 39 bases in frame from base 1. Trimming removed 6 bases from V and 4 bases from J, leaving 12 bases between the germline ends. The chain uses TRBV10-1 and TRBJ2-5; the D gene is possibly TRBD2, with 5 bases matching. This TCR derives from a man aged 55 to 70 with urothelial cancer. Source: PBMCs, taken around atezolizumab (anti-PD-L1) treatment. The CDR3 region: CASSPMGRETQYF. The DNA is as follows: TGCGCCAGCAGCCCGATGGGGAGAGAGACCCAGTACTTC.